The rows below give T cell receptor beta chains drawn from one sample of a study of regulatory T cells in long-lasting Graves disease. Each CDR3 protein gets one entry after TCRdb re-called the multiplex PCR reads with MiXCR. The sample has around 460,000 distinct CDR3 sequences, approximately 15% seen once; the top ten hold approximately 15%. This sample also appeared in a second study, on T cells in Graves' hyperthyroidism and ophthalmopathy.

The sample in question was peripheral blood mononuclear cells (PBMCs), obtained at new diagnosis, from a patient treated with antithyroid drugs. These receptors all come from a woman in her forties or fifties with Graves disease. Each CDR3 is given with its conserved first and last residue. A D gene is named only where the DNA matches it firmly. Part of the rows lack a size; the others show once, few, many or a class for expanded clones.

few	TRBV29-1	TRBJ1-5	.	CSVLTSSGGNQPQHF	TGCAGCGTTTTAACATCCAGCGGTGGCAATCAGCCCCAGCATTTT
.	TRBV9	TRBJ2-1	.	CASSPRGASYSNEQFF	TGTGCCAGCAGCCCCCGGGGGGCTAGCTACTCAAATGAGCAGTTCTTC
.	TRBV19	TRBJ2-3	.	CASSQTSADTQYF	TGTGCCAGTAGTCAAACTAGTGCAGATACGCAGTATTTT
few	TRBV5-1	TRBJ1-6	.	CASSLAGRVRSPLHF	TGCGCCAGCAGCTTGGCGGGCAGGGTCCGATCACCCCTCCACTTT
.	TRBV25-1	TRBJ2-3	.	CASSEAGRGIDTQYF	TGTGCCAGCAGTGAAGCGGGAAGGGGGATAGATACGCAGTATTTT
.	TRBV29-1	TRBJ2-5	.	CSVENGPGETQYF	TGCAGCGTTGAAAATGGGCCCGGGGAGACCCAGTACTTC
few	TRBV7-7	TRBJ2-5	TRBD1	CASSLLQGARETQYF	TGTGCCAGCAGCTTACTCCAGGGGGCAAGAGAGACCCAGTACTTC
many	TRBV28	TRBJ2-7	TRBD2	CASSFPSGTYEQYF	TGTGCCAGCAGTTTTCCTAGCGGTACCTACGAGCAGTACTTC
.	TRBV10-3	TRBJ1-1	TRBD1	CAISALEGGTKAFF	TGTGCCATCAGTGCTCTCGAAGGGGGCACTAAAGCTTTCTTT
.	TRBV19	TRBJ2-7	TRBD2	CASSMSGSVYEQYF	TGTGCCAGTAGTATGAGCGGGAGTGTCTACGAGCAGTACTTC
many	TRBV27	TRBJ2-7	TRBD2	CASSLTASGSYEQYF	TGTGCCAGCAGTTTAACCGCTAGCGGGAGTTACGAGCAGTACTTC
many	TRBV18	TRBJ2-3	TRBD1	CASSPSGQGTDTQYF	TGTGCCAGCTCACCATCGGGACAGGGCACAGATACGCAGTATTTT
.	TRBV28	TRBJ2-3	.	CAGSFGPSTDTQYF	TGTGCCGGCAGCTTCGGTCCTAGCACAGATACGCAGTATTTT
few	TRBV6-1	TRBJ2-7	TRBD2	CASRPRGVSYEQYF	TGTGCCAGCAGACCCCGGGGGGTCTCCTACGAGCAGTACTTC
.	TRBV6-1	TRBJ1-4	TRBD1	CASSEYGGQGDEKLFF	TGTGCCAGCAGTGAATATGGAGGACAGGGGGATGAAAAACTGTTTTTT
.	TRBV7-2	TRBJ2-3	.	CASSSPRETRTDTQYF	TGTGCCAGCAGCTCCCCTCGGGAAACTCGCACAGATACGCAGTATTTT
few	TRBV20-1	TRBJ2-1	TRBD2	CSASPASGINEQFF	TGCAGTGCTAGTCCGGCTAGCGGGATAAATGAGCAGTTCTTC
few	TRBV10-3	TRBJ1-5	.	CAISDSGDGNQPQHF	TGTGCCATCAGTGATAGCGGGGACGGGAATCAGCCCCAGCATTTT
few	TRBV18	TRBJ1-1	.	CASSPQQGSNTEALF	TGTGCCAGCTCACCACAACAAGGATCAAACACTGAAGCTCTCTTT